The 12 T cell receptor beta chains reported below all come from one sample, sequenced in a study of T-cell reconstitution after alpha-beta-depleted transplantation in children. Preparation of the TCRbeta library involved a method that used unique molecular identifiers. TCRdb ran MiXCR on the PCR reads and lists one entry per CDR3 protein. The data hold hundreds of thousands of distinct CDR3 sequences, with approximately 8.4% observed a single time. This sample comprised PBMCs, mostly from graft donor cells, obtained 360 days after TCRalphabeta/CD19-depleted stem cell transplant. The receptors were gathered from a male patient aged 2 to 9 who had a stem cell transplant for acute myeloid leukemia, so the T cells may come from the graft donor.

This clonotype occurred a few times. This sequence joins TRBV7-6 and TRBJ2-3; no definite D call. The CDR3 covers 16 residues. CDR1 and CDR2 from the germline V gene are SGHVS and FNYEAQ. V was shortened by 1 base and J by 6 bases, with 17 bases between the two germline ends. This CDR3 is CASSLVGSQSGDTQYF. In DNA form, the CDR3 reads TGTGCCAGCAGCTTAGTCGGCTCCCAGAGTGGTGATACGCAGTATTTT. The full variable domain, rest sourced from reference TRBV7-6 and TRBJ2-3, is GAGVSQSPRYKVTKRGQDVALRCDPISGHVSLYWYRQALGQGPEFLTYFNYEAQQDKSGLPNDRFSAERPEGSISTLTIQRTEQRDSAMYRCASSLVGSQSGDTQYFGPGTRLTVL.

This chain joins TRBV6-1 and TRBJ2-7; TRBD2 is a possible D gene (6 bases). Germline CDR1 is MNHNS and CDR2 is SASEGT. This CDR3 spans 13 amino acids. The CDR3, as DNA: TGTGCGAGCAGGGAGGCAGGGTCCTACGAGCAGTACGTC. It translates to CASREAGSYEQYV.

The chain combines TRBV20-1 with TRBJ2-3; 8 bases agree with TRBD1. After removal of 4 bases from V and 1 base from J, the junction contained 4 bases not matched to a gene. Germline V gene data show CDR1 as DFQATT and CDR2 as SNEGSKA (reference sequence). CDR3 length: 14 amino acids. CDR3 bases: TGCAGTGCTAAACAGGGGGAAGGCACAGATACGCAGTATTTT. Protein: CSAKQGEGTDTQYF.

In this sample, this clonotype turned up a few times. The chain recombines TRBV11-2 with TRBJ1-4; 8 bases map to TRBD1. V gave up 5 bases and J gave up 10 bases; unmatched junction bases: 9. There are 14 residues in the CDR3. Germline V lookup: CDR1 SGHAT, CDR2 FQNNGV. This CDR3 reads CASSPRGQGAKLFF. In nucleotides, the CDR3 is TGTGCCAGCAGCCCGCGCGGACAGGGTGCAAAACTGTTTTTT.

The chain joins TRBV5-1 to TRBJ2-3; D remains unclear. This CDR3 region has 14 residues. Trimming stripped 4 bases from V and 3 bases from J, with 12 bases between. Germline values: CDR1 SGHRS, CDR2 YFSETQ. The CDR3 DNA reads TGCGCCAGCAGCCCGAGACTTATAACAGATACGCAGTATTTT. Its translation is CASSPRLITDTQYF.

There are many counts of this clonotype. This chain connects TRBV12-3 or TRBV12-4 to TRBJ2-5, with 9 bases identical to TRBD1. The junction had 2 bases not matched to a gene; V was cut back by 5 bases and J by 1 base. CDR3 length: 14 residues. CDR3 in DNA: TGTGCCAGCAGTCCGGACAGGGGCCAAGAGACCCAGTACTTC. Protein: CASSPDRGQETQYF.

This clonotype was counted ten times or more. The gene calls are TRBV11-2 and TRBJ2-1, with 8 bases that match TRBD2. The CDR3 has 15 amino acids. V lost 0 bases and J lost 2; bases outside the gene matches: 0. Germline CDR1 is SGHAT and CDR2 is FQNNGV. CDR3: CASSLDGGAYNEQFF. For the CDR3, the DNA is TGTGCCAGCAGCTTAGACGGGGGGGCCTACAATGAGCAGTTCTTC.

This clonotype has only a few counts. The chain couples TRBV20-1 to TRBJ2-1; tentatively, D is TRBD1 (6 bases). The CDR3 runs to 13 residues. The ends were cut back, 3 bases at V and 2 bases at J, with 8 bases in the middle. Germline V gives CDR1 DFQATT, CDR2 SNEGSKA (reference sequence). CDR3 nucleotides: TGCAGTGCTAGTCGGGACACCTACAATGAGCAGTTCTTC. Translated, it gives CSASRDTYNEQFF.

This clonotype occurred many times. The V gene is TRBV29-1, the J gene TRBJ2-7; D unclear. The CDR3 sequence is 11 residues long. Trimming took off 5 bases at V and 12 bases at J, with 17 bases between the two ends. Per the germline V gene, CDR1 is SQVTM and CDR2 is ANQGSEA. The CDR3 bases are TGCAGCGTTATTTTTCAGGACGGAGCGTACTTC. Translating it yields CSVIFQDGAYF.

CDR3 in amino acids: CASRATYNEQFF. CDR3 sequence (DNA): TGCGCCAGCAGGGCCACATACAATGAGCAGTTCTTC. V usage is TRBV10-2 and J usage is TRBJ2-1; D gene ambiguous. Germline V gene data show CDR1 as WSHSY and CDR2 as SAAADI. V was pared by 6 bases and J by 4 bases, with 7 bases between. This CDR3 is 12 amino acids long.

The gene calls are TRBV5-8 and TRBJ2-7; D perhaps matches TRBD2 (5 bases). The V end lost 0 bases, the J end lost 0 bases, and 7 bases lay between the germline ends. Germline-derived CDR1 and CDR2 are SGHTS and YDEGEE. The CDR3 length is 14 residues. The CDR3 loop is CASSLERISYEQYF. In DNA form, the CDR3 reads TGTGCCAGCAGCTTGGAGCGGATCTCCTACGAGCAGTACTTC. The full variable domain, in which reference TRBV5-8 and TRBJ2-7 provide the parts outside the CDR3, is EAGVTQSPTHLIKTRGQQATLRCSPISGHTSVYWYQQALGLGLQFLLWYDEGEERNRGNFPPRFSGRQFPNYSSELNVNALELEDSALYLCASSLERISYEQYFGPGTRLTVT.

This clonotype was seen a handful of times. The chain carries TRBV4-1 and TRBJ1-1; 9 nucleotides match TRBD1. The CDR3 runs to 15 residues. Germline-derived CDR1 and CDR2 are MGHRA and YSYEKL. With 4 bases clipped from V and 1 base from J, the junction kept 4 bases outside the gene matches. CDR3 loop: CASSRTGEGNTEAFF. Here the CDR3 DNA reads TGCGCCAGCAGCCGGACAGGGGAGGGGAACACTGAAGCTTTCTTT.